This T cell receptor (beta chain) was identified in a study of siplizumab effects on memory and regulatory T cells. Study conclusions and caveats: Memory cells seemed less diverse than naive T cells, which seemed major alloresponse contributors.

Profiling relied on immunoSEQ multiplex PCR, and the TCRdb table lists in-frame clones only, not all of them. The sample includes about 56,000 clones, just over 95% of them seen just once. With regard to this clone: Antigen: not known.

The CDR3 consists of 14 residues. Looked up from germline, CDR1 is MNHNY and CDR2 is SVGAGI (reference sequence). Trimming took 0 bases from V and 7 from J, leaving 10 bases between them. This clonotype originated in a human donor in good health. The gene calls are TRBV6-6 and TRBJ2-1; D is unclear. Specimen: naive CD8+ T cells sorted from blood. CDR3 amino acids: CASSYSSAQNEQFF. CDR3 nucleotide sequence: TGTGCCAGCAGTTACTCGTCGGCTCAGAATGAGCAGTTCTTC.